This TCR beta chain was sequenced for a study of OX40 agonist ivuxolimab in advanced cancers. Libraries were prepared by immunoSEQ multiplex PCR; TCRdb keeps only in-frame clonotypes and omits some of them. The table has about 73,000 clones, about 80% seen once; the top ten hold 2.4%. This clone was seen at least ten times. The antigen is unknown. The germline CDR1 and CDR2 sequences are SGHVS and FQNEAQ. Trimming stripped 4 bases from V and 0 bases from J, with 13 bases between. The CDR3 sequence is 15 residues long. Study results and limitations: The study observed clonal expansion of CD4+ and CD8+ blood T cells by week 6 at 0.1 to 3.0 mg/kg. People who partly responded at 0.1-3.0 mg/kg had some of the least clonal expansion seen.

The origin of this receptor is an adult with an advanced solid tumor such as melanoma, head and neck, liver or kidney cancer. V is TRBV7-8 and J is TRBJ2-7; no firm D call. This specimen was CD4+ or CD8+ T cells sorted from blood, taken in a trial of the OX40 agonist ivuxolimab. CDR3: CASSSLALSSYEQYF. Written as DNA, the CDR3 is TGTGCCAGCAGCTCTCTGGCCCTGAGCTCCTACGAGCAGTACTTC.